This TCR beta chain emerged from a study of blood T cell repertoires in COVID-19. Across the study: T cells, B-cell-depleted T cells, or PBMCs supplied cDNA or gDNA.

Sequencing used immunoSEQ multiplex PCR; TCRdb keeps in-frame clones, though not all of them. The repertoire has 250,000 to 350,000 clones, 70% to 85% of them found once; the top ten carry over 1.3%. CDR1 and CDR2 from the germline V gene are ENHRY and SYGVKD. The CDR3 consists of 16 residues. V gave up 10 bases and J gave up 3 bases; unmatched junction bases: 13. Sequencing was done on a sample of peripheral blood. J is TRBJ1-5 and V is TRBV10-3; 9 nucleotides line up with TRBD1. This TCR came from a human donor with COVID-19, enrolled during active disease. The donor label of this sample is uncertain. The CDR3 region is CATSPRTGETNQPQHF. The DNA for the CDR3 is TGTGCCACCTCTCCTCGGACAGGGGAGACCAATCAGCCCCAGCATTTT.